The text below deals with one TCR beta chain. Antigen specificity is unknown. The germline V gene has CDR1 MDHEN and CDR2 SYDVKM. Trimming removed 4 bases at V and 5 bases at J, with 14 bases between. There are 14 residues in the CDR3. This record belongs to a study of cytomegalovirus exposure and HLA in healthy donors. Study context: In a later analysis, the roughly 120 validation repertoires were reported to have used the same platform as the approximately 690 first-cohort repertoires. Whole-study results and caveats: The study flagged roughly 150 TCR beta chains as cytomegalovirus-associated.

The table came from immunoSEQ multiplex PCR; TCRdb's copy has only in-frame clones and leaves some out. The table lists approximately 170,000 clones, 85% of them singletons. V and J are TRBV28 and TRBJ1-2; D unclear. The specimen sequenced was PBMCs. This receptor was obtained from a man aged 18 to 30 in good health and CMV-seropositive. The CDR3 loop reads CASSSSGSKYGYTF. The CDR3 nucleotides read TGTGCCAGCAGTTCGTCCGGGAGCAAGTATGGCTACACCTTC.